One sample yielded the 6 T cell receptor beta chains listed below, sequenced in a study of T cell changes during pregnancy in multiple sclerosis. Sequencing used immunoSEQ multiplex PCR; TCRdb keeps in-frame clones, though not all of them. This sample has about 23,000 clones, with roughly 87% found just once. The sample here was CD8+ T cells from peripheral blood mononuclear cells, taken after pregnancy. The receptor set was obtained from a female donor with multiple sclerosis, enrolled in a pregnancy study.

A few counts support this clone. This chain joins TRBV6-4 and TRBJ2-2, with a weak D call TRBD2 (6 bases). The CDR3 runs to 14 residues. Trimming removed 2 bases from V and 2 bases from J, with 6 bases in between. Germline CDR1 is MRHNA and CDR2 is SNTAGT. The CDR3 reads CASSDGTNTGELFF. The CDR3 coding sequence is TGTGCCAGCAGTGACGGGACTAACACCGGGGAGCTGTTTTTT.

The sample holds one count of this clone. The CDR3 reads CASSLDRTRNEQFF. CDR3 nucleotides: TGTGCCAGCAGCTTAGATAGGACTAGAAATGAGCAGTTCTTC. The rearrangement joins TRBV7-9 to TRBJ2-1; 7 nucleotides align to TRBD2. Germline lookup yields CDR1 SEHNR and CDR2 FQNEAQ (reference sequence). Losses at the gene ends were 1 base for V and 7 bases for J; bases not matched to a gene: 4. The CDR3 spans 14 residues.

V and J are TRBV2 and TRBJ2-1, with D hard to call. V shed 7 bases and J shed 0 bases, with 31 bases lying between them. The CDR3 contains 21 residues. Germline V gives CDR1 SNHLY, CDR2 FYNNEI. Written as DNA, the CDR3 is TGTGCCAGCATAACTACAATTACCGACCCTCGACCCGAAGCCTCCTACAATGAGCAGTTCTTC. Its translation is CASITTITDPRPEASYNEQFF.

The chain combines TRBV5-1 with TRBJ1-1, with D tentatively TRBD1 (5 bases). Between the trimmed V and J ends, which lost 6 bases and 5 bases, there was a span of 11 bases. Germline loops: CDR1 SGHRS, CDR2 YFSETQ. This CDR3 has 12 amino acids. CDR3 in amino acids: CASTGVGTEAFF. In DNA, the CDR3 is TGCGCCAGCACGGGGGTGGGGACTGAAGCTTTCTTT.

By frequency in the sample, this clone is medium-sized. The chain has TRBV11-2 and TRBJ2-7; 7 bases map to TRBD1. Germline V gene sequence: CDR1 SGHAT, CDR2 FQNNGV. V was clipped by 5 bases and J by 3 bases; unmatched bases: 7. This CDR3 contains 14 residues. CDR3 loop: CASSLHDRVYEQYF. As DNA, the CDR3 is TGTGCCAGCAGCCTCCACGACAGGGTCTACGAGCAGTACTTC.

The table lists this clone with a few counts. The chain employs TRBV28 and TRBJ2-7; a possible D gene is TRBD2 (5 bases). There are 14 residues in the CDR3. Germline CDR1 reads MDHEN; CDR2 reads SYDVKM. V was clipped by 2 bases and J by 1 base, with 9 bases between them. CDR3 protein: CASSLGRVSYEQYF. The CDR3 DNA sequence: TGTGCCAGCAGTTTAGGGCGGGTGTCCTACGAGCAGTACTTC. The variable domain in full, completed from reference TRBV28 and TRBJ2-7, reads DVKVTQSSRYLVKRTGEKVFLECVQDMDHENMFWYRQDPGLGLRLIYFSYDVKMKEKGDIPEGYSVSREKKERFSLILESASTNQTSMYLCASSLGRVSYEQYFGPGTRLTVT.